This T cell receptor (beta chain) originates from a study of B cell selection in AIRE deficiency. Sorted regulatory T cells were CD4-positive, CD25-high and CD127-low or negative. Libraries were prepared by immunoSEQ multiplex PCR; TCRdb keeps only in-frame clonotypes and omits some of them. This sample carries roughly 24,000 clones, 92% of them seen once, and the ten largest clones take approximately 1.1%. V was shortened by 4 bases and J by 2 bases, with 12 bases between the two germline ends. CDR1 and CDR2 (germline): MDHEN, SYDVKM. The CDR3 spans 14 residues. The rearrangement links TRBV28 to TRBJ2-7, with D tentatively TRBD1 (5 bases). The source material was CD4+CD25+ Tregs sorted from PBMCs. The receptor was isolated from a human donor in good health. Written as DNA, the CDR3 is TGTGCCAGCAGTTCGCGACAGTTTACCTACGAGCAGTACTTC. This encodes CASSSRQFTYEQYF.